This T cell receptor (beta chain) was obtained from a study of T-cell memory formation after mild COVID-19. In this sample, this clonotype turned up a few times. TCRdb processed the 5' RACE reads anew with MiXCR; each CDR3 protein has one entry. The sample has more than 350,000 distinct CDR3 sequences; 15% to 20% are singletons. The receptor was isolated from a man aged 18 to 29 who had mild COVID-19 (a few samples of this study predate the infection). Cell type and time point are not known. Sequenced: PBMCs or a T cell subset sorted from them (not recorded which).

The CDR3 DNA is TGTGCCAGCAGGCCTAGCGGGGGGGCAGGCAATGAGCAGTTCTTC. This gives the protein CASRPSGGAGNEQFF. The chain recombines TRBV7-6 with TRBJ2-1; 12 nucleotides match TRBD2. Germline V gives CDR1 SGHVS, CDR2 FNYEAQ. V gave up 6 bases and J gave up 6 bases; unmatched junction bases: 6. The CDR3 has 15 residues.